This T cell receptor beta chain was identified during a study of shared clonotypes between healthy human individuals. The overall study: Per donor, three plates held CD4 naive cells, three held CD4 memory, two held CD8 naive and one held CD8 memory. General study results and limits: Rarefaction showed that sequencing of sorted subsets was incomplete (despite large depth).

Investigators spread the genomic DNA of each subset evenly over several immunoSEQ plates. This table comes from immunoSEQ multiplex PCR, and its TCRdb copy is limited to in-frame clones, with some not included. The table shows some 1.4 million clones, with 96% occurring only once. The CDR3 has 19 residues. Germline V gene sequence: CDR1 MNHEY, CDR2 SMNVEV (reference sequence). V lost 2 bases and J lost 9; bases outside the gene matches: 20. Naive CD4+ cells were CD45RA-selected; the remaining cells were memory. As for this clone: Its antigen is still unknown.

Specimen: naive CD4+ T cells sorted from blood. Subset reported: CD45RA+ positively selected. J is TRBJ2-2 and V is TRBV27; TRBD2 agrees at 8 bases. This clonotype was obtained from a young man in good health. The CDR3 nucleotides are TGTGCCAGCAGTTTAACCCCTCCCCTGGCACCGGGAGGGAGAAGGGAGCTGTTTTTT. This translates into CASSLTPPLAPGGRRELFF.